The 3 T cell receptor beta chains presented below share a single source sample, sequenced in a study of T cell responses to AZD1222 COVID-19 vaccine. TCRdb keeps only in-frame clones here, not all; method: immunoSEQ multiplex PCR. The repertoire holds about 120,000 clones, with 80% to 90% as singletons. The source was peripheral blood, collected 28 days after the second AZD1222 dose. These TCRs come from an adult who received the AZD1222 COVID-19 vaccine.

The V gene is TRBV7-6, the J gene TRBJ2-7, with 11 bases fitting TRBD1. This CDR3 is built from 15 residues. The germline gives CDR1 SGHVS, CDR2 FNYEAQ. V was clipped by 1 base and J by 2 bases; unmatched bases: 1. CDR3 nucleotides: TGTGCCAGCAGCTTAGAGGGACAGGGGGCCTACGAGCAGTACTTC. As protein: CASSLEGQGAYEQYF.

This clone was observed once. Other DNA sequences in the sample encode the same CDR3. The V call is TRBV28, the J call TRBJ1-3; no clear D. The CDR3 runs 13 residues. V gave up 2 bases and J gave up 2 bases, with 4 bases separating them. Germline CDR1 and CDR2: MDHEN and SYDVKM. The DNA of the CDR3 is TGTGCCAGCAGTTTAGTAGCTGGAAACACCATATATTTT. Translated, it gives CASSLVAGNTIYF.

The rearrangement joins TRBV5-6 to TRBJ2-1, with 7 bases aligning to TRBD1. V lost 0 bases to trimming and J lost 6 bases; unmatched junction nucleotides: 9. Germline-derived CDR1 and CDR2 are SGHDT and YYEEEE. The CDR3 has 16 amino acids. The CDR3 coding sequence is TGTGCCAGCAGCTTGGATCCAGGGGGTCTTGTCAATGAGCAGTTCTTC. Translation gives CASSLDPGGLVNEQFF.